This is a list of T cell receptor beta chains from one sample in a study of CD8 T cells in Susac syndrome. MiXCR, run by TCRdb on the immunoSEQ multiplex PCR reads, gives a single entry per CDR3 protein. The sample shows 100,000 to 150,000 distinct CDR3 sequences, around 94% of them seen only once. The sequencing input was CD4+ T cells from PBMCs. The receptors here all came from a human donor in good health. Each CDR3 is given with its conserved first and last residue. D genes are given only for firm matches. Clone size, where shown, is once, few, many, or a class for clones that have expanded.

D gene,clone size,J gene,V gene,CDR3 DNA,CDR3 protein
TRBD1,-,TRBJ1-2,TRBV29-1,TGCAGCGTTCCGATCAGGGGGCTTGGCTACACCTTC,CSVPIRGLGYTF
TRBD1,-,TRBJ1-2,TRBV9,TGTGCCGGCAGGGCCGGGACAGACTATGGCTACACCTTC,CAGRAGTDYGYTF
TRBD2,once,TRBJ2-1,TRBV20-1,TGCAGTGCTATCAGTCCAGCGGGAGGGCCAGGGCGTGAGCAGTTCTTC,CSAISPAGGPGREQFF
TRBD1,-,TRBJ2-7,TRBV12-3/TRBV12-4,TGTGCCAGCAGTTTTTGGGACAGGGAGTACGAGCAGTACTTC,CASSFWDREYEQYF
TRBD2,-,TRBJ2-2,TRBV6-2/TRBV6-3,TGTGCCAGCAGTCCGACTAGCGGGAGGGCCAACACCGGGGAGCTGTTTTTT,CASSPTSGRANTGELFF
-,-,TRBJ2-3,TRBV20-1,TGCAGTGCTAGTTTGCGCCGGCTTGGCACAGATACGCAGTATTTT,CSASLRRLGTDTQYF
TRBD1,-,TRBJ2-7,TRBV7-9,TGTGCCAGCAGTCCTCCCGACAGGGTGCTATACGAGCAGTACTTC,CASSPPDRVLYEQYF
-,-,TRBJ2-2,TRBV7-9,TGTGCCAGCACCCCGAGTGGAGGAGGGGGCACCGGGGAGCTGTTTTTT,CASTPSGGGGTGELFF
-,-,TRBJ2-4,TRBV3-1,TGTGCCAGCAGCCAAGTTCACATTCAGTACTTC,CASSQVHIQYF
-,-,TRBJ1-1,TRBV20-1,TGCAGTGCTAGAGATAGGGGGGAGGGGCTGAACACTGAAGCTTTCTTT,CSARDRGEGLNTEAFF
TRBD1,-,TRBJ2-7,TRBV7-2,TGTGCCAGCAGCTTAGTGACAGGGGGGAGGGAGCAGTACTTC,CASSLVTGGREQYF
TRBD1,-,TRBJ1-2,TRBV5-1,TGCGCCAGCAGCCCTGGGACAGGCTTTAACTATGGCTACACCTTC,CASSPGTGFNYGYTF
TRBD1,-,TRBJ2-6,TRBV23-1,TGCGCCAGCAGTGCCGGGACAGGGGGTTTCTCTGGGGCCAACGTCCTGACTTTC,CASSAGTGGFSGANVLTF
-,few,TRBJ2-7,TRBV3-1,TGTGCCAGCAGCCACTTCCGGACAGTAAGCTCCTACGAGCAGTACTTC,CASSHFRTVSSYEQYF
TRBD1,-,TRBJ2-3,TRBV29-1,TGCAGCGTTCTACAGGGGGCGCAGACGCAGTATTTT,CSVLQGAQTQYF
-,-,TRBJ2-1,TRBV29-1,TGCAGCGCCCGGGACTCTTTTTCCTACAATGAGCAGTTCTTC,CSARDSFSYNEQFF
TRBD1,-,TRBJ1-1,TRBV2,TGTGCCAGCAGGGTCGGACAGGGGAACACTGAAGCTTTCTTT,CASRVGQGNTEAFF
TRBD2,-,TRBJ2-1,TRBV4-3,TGCGCCAGCAGCCAAGATGCCGGGACTAGCGGGAGAAGGGAGCAGTTCTTC,CASSQDAGTSGRREQFF
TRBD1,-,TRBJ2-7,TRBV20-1,TGCAGTGCTAGAGATAACAGGGGGCAATACGAGCAGTACTTC,CSARDNRGQYEQYF
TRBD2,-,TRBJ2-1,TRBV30,TGTGCCTGGAGTTTAGCGGGAGGGCCAACCTCCTACAATGAGCAGTTCTTC,CAWSLAGGPTSYNEQFF
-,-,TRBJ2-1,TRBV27,TGTGCCAGCAGTTTCGGCGGGCTAAACAATGAGCAGTTCTTC,CASSFGGLNNEQFF
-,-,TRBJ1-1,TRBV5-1,TGCGCCAGCAGCCTGACAGGCACCACGGACACTGAAGCTTTCTTT,CASSLTGTTDTEAFF
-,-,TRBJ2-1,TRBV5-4,TGTGCCAGCAGCGGGGACCGGAACAATGAGCAGTTCTTC,CASSGDRNNEQFF
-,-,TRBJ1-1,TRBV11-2,TGTGCCAGCAGCTTTAGGCCGCATACGAACACTGAAGCTTTCTTT,CASSFRPHTNTEAFF